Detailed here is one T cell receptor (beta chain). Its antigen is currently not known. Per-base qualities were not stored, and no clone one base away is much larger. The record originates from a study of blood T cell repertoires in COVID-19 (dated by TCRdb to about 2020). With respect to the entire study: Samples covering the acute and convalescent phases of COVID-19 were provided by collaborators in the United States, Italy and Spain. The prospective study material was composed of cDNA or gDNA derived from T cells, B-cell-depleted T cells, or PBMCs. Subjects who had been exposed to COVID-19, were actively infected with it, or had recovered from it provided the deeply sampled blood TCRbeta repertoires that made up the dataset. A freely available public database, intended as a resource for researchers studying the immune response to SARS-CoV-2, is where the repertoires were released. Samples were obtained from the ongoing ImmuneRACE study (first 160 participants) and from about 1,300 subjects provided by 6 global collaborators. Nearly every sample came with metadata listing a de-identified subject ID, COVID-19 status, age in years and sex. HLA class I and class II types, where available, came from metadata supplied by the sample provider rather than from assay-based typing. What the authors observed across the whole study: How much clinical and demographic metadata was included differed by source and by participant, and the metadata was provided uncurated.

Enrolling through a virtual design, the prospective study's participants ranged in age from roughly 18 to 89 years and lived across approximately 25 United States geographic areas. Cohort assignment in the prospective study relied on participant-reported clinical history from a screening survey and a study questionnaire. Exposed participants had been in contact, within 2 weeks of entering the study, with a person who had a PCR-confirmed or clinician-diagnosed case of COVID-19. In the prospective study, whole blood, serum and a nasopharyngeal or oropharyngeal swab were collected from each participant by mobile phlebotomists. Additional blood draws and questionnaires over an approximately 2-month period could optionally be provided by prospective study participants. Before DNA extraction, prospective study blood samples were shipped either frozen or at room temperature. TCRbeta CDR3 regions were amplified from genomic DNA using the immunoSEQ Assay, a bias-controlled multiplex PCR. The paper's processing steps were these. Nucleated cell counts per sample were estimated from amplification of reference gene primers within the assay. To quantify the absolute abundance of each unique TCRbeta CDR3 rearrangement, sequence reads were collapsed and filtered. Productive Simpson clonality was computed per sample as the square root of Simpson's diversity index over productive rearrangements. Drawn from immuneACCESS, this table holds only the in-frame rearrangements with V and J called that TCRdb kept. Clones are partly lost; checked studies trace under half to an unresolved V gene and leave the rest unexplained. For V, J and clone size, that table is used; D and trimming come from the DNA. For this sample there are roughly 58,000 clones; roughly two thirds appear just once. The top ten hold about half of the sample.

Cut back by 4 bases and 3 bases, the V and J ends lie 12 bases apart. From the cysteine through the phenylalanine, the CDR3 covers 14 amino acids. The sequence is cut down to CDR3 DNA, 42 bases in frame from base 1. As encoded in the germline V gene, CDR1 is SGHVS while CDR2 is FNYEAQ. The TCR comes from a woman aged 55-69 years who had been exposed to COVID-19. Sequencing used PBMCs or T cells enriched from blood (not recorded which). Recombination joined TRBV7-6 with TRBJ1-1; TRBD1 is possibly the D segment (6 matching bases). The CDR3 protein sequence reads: CASSSTGSYTEAFF. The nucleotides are TGTGCCAGCAGCTCTACAGGGTCTTACACTGAAGCTTTCTTT.